What follows are 13 T cell receptor beta chains derived from one specimen sequenced in a study of post-analysis software for immune sequencing data. General study findings and limits: There were a few TRBV segments more frequent in patients than controls, and TRBV5-6, TRBV5-1 and TRBV20-1 were among them.

The antigens of these receptors remain unknown. The authors incorporated unique molecular identifiers into the TCR beta cDNA libraries. TCRdb re-called the PCR reads with MiXCR, one entry per CDR3 protein. The sample contains about 540,000 distinct CDR3 sequences, around a third of which appear only once. Sequences were obtained from blood. Source of these receptors: a girl under 18 with multiple sclerosis.

This clonotype was detected a few times. The chain is built from TRBV20-1 and TRBJ2-3; possibly TRBD2 for D (6 bases). This CDR3 is 11 amino acids long. Germline CDR1 reads DFQATT; CDR2 reads SNEGSKA (reference sequence). Here the CDR3 reads CSLILAQGQYF. The CDR3 nucleotides read TGCAGCCTTATACTAGCTCAAGGGCAGTATTTT.

The rearrangement joins TRBV9 to TRBJ1-5, with 10 bases aligning to TRBD1. The CDR3 runs 18 residues. Trimming cost V 4 bases and J 2 bases; bases outside gene matches: 12. Per germline, CDR1 SGDLS and CDR2 YYNGEE. In DNA form, the CDR3 reads TGTGCCAGCAGCCCCCATCCCGGGACAGGGGATGGCAATCAGCCCCAGCATTTT. Translated: CASSPHPGTGDGNQPQHF.

This clonotype occurred a few times. The V and J genes are TRBV28 and TRBJ1-4, with TRBD1 identical over 8 bases. V gave up 6 bases and J gave up 6 bases; unmatched junction bases: 9. The germline CDR1 and CDR2 sequences are MDHEN and SYDVKM. This CDR3 has 15 amino acids. The chain's CDR3 is CASSHRQGMDEKLFF. For the CDR3, the DNA is TGTGCCAGCAGCCACCGACAGGGGATGGATGAAAAACTGTTTTTT.

This clonotype was observed a few times. J is TRBJ1-5 and V is TRBV6-6, with 9 bases that match TRBD1. The CDR3 spans 15 residues. The V gene end was trimmed by 2 bases and the J gene end by 5 bases; junction bases not matched to a gene: 4. The V gene's germline CDR1 is MNHNY and CDR2 SVGAGI (reference sequence). The CDR3: CASSYRDRVDQPQHF. The DNA of the CDR3 is TGTGCCAGCAGTTACCGGGACAGGGTTGATCAGCCCCAGCATTTT.

As to this clonotype: This may be a read error: a much more frequent sequence differs by one nucleotide. The chain joins TRBV7-6 to TRBJ2-7; D remains ambiguous. CDR3 length: 13 residues. Germline CDR1 reads SGHVS; CDR2 reads FNYEAQ. The CDR3 DNA reads TGTGCCAGCAGCCCATCAGGCCCGTACGAGCATTACTTC. Amino acid sequence: CASSPSGPYEHYF.

This clonotype was observed a single time. The rearrangement joins TRBV3-1 to TRBJ1-6; the D is unclear. CDR1 and CDR2 from the germline V gene are LGHDT and YNNKEL (reference sequence). V shed 1 base and J shed 5 bases, with 6 bases lying between them. The CDR3 contains 14 residues. The CDR3 region is CASSQVVNNSPLHF. CDR3 nucleotide sequence: TGTGCCAGCAGCCAAGTGGTTAATAATTCACCCCTCCACTTT.

This clonotype was picked up a small number of times. V gene TRBV5-5 combines with J gene TRBJ1-4, with D unresolved. Germline loops: CDR1 SGHKS, CDR2 YYEKEE (reference sequence). V gave up 1 base and J gave up 8 bases, with 3 bases separating them. The CDR3 runs 11 residues. CDR3 amino acids: CASSLTEKLFF. Written as DNA, the CDR3 is TGTGCCAGCAGCTTGACCGAAAAACTGTTTTTT.

This clonotype was seen a handful of times. The J gene is TRBJ2-7, the V gene TRBV20-1; 8 nucleotides agree with TRBD1. CDR3 size: 16 residues. V was clipped by 3 bases and J by 7 bases; unmatched bases: 17. Per the germline V gene, CDR1 is DFQATT and CDR2 is SNEGSKA (reference sequence). In DNA form, the CDR3 reads TGCAGTGCTAGTGAGGGGTCGGGACAGGCCCTTCGGGAGCAGTACTTC. This gives the protein CSASEGSGQALREQYF.

This clonotype was observed a handful of times. The chain combines TRBV5-1 with TRBJ2-6, with 8 bases aligning to TRBD1. The CDR3 totals 18 residues. V shed 4 bases and J 0 bases; nucleotides not matched to a gene: 9. Germline V CDR1 and CDR2: SGHRS, YFSETQ. The CDR3 loop is CASSLYRGIVSGANVLTF. Here the CDR3 DNA reads TGCGCCAGCAGCCTATACAGGGGGATAGTCTCTGGGGCCAACGTCCTGACTTTC.

This clonotype was counted a few times. The chain recombines TRBV6-6 with TRBJ2-5; TRBD1 agrees at 7 bases. The J segment lost 3 bases and the V segment lost 6 bases, leaving 4 bases of the junction unmatched. The CDR3 totals 13 residues. The germline V gene encodes CDR1 MNHNY and CDR2 SVGAGI (reference sequence). CDR3 in amino acids: CASRKTGEETQYF. CDR3 in DNA: TGTGCCAGCAGAAAAACAGGGGAAGAGACCCAGTACTTC.

This clonotype was observed a handful of times. The chain is built from TRBV7-2 and TRBJ1-5; 7 bases are shared with TRBD1. J lost 4 bases, V lost 5 bases, and 8 bases had no gene match. Per germline, CDR1 SGHTA and CDR2 FQGNSA. The CDR3 extends over 15 amino acids. CDR3 amino acids: CASSVRDSPNQPQHF. The CDR3 DNA sequence: TGTGCCAGCAGCGTCCGGGACAGTCCAAATCAGCCCCAGCATTTT.

The rearrangement uses TRBV6-5 and TRBJ1-6; 7 positions agree with TRBD1. The germline V gene has CDR1 MNHEY and CDR2 SVGAGI. V was clipped by 2 bases and J by 3 bases; unmatched bases: 1. This CDR3 spans 15 amino acids. Here the CDR3 reads CASSYNRGYNSPLHF. The CDR3 bases are TGTGCCAGCAGTTACAACAGGGGCTATAATTCACCCCTCCACTTT.

A few counts support this clonotype. V gene TRBV7-6 combines with J gene TRBJ1-1, with no clear D. The V end lost 5 bases, the J end lost 6 bases, and 10 bases lay between the germline ends. The CDR3 loop spans 12 amino acids. Germline CDR1 SGHVS, CDR2 FNYEAQ. The CDR3 DNA reads TGTGCCAGCAGCCCTGCTATCGCTGAAGCTTTCTTT. This codes for CASSPAIAEAFF.